This entry concerns a single T cell receptor beta chain. The V gene lost 8 bases and the J gene lost 6 bases, with 18 bases spanning the gap. Germline V gives CDR1 LNHDA, CDR2 SQIVND (reference sequence). The CDR3 runs 14 residues. Sequenced by immunoSEQ multiplex PCR; TCRdb stores in-frame clones only, minus some. The sample includes 1.4 million to 1.5 million clones, about 96% seen only once; the top ten take roughly 1.2%. This sample is part of a study of shared clonotypes between healthy human individuals. CD45RA+ naive and CD45RA-negative memory subsets were separated from CD4+ cells. The chain joins TRBV19 to TRBJ2-3; D unclear. The sample was naive CD4+ T cells sorted from blood. Described subset: CD45RA+ positively selected. The receptor was isolated from a man aged 25 to 45 in good health. In nucleotides, the CDR3 is TGTGCCAGTCCCCCTATGGGCAGATGGGATACGCAGTATTTT. Amino acids: CASPPMGRWDTQYF.